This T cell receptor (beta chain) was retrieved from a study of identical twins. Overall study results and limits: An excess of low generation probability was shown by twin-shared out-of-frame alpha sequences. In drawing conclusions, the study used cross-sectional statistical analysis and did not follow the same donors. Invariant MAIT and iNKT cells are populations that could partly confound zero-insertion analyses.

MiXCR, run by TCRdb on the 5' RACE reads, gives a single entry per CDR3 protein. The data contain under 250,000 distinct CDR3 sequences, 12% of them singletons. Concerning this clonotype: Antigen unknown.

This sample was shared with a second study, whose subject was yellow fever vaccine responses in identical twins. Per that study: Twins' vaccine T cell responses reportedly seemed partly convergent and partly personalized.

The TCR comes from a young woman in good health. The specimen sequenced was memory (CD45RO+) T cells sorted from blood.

Here the CDR3 reads CASSLIPGESEKLFF. The DNA for the CDR3 is TGTGCCAGCAGCTTGATACCGGGTGAAAGTGAAAAACTGTTTTTT. The chain uses TRBV5-5 and TRBJ1-4; D not certain. Germline V CDR1 and CDR2: SGHKS, YYEKEE (reference sequence). The CDR3 is made up of 15 amino acids. V lost 1 base to trimming and J lost 7 bases, with 14 bases between them.